The subject of this entry is one TCR beta chain. The CDR3 runs 14 residues. Between the trimmed V and J ends, which lost 6 bases and 0 bases, there was a span of 10 bases. CDR1 and CDR2 from the germline V gene are MNHEY and SVGAGI. In the original analysis: Scientists estimated how many nucleated cells there were by amplifying reference gene primers. Assay: immunoSEQ multiplex PCR; the TCRdb copy retains only in-frame clones and omits some. That table is the source of V, J and clone size, and D and trimming were worked out from the DNA. The repertoire holds 160,000 or so clones, with more than 85% as singletons. These data come from a study of blood T cell repertoires in COVID-19. Turning to the study itself: Sites across the United States, Italy and Spain contributed samples from acute and convalescent COVID-19.

The chain has TRBV6-5 and TRBJ2-3; tentatively, D is TRBD1 (6 bases). The sample comprised peripheral blood. This receptor was taken from a woman aged 60-75 years with COVID-19, enrolled during active disease. CDR3 sequence: CASRQGGSTDTQYF. In nucleotides, the CDR3 is TGTGCCAGCAGACAGGGTGGGAGCACAGATACGCAGTATTTT.